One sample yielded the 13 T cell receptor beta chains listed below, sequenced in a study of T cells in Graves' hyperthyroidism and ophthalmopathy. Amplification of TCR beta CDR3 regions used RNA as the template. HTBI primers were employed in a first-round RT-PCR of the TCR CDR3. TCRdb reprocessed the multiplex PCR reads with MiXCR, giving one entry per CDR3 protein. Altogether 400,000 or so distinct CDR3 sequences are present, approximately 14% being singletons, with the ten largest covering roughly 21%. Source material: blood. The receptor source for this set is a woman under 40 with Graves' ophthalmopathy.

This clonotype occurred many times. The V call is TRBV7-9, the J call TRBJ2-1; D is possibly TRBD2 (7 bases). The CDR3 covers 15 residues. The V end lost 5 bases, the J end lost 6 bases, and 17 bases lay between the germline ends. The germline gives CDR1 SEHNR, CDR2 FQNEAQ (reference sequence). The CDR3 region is CASSPPDGGPNEQFF. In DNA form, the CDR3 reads TGTGCCAGCAGCCCCCCCGACGGGGGGCCCAATGAGCAGTTCTTC.

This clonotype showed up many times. The CDR3, as DNA: TGTGCCTGGAGTGTACTGGGTGGCGGGCAGAACCAAGAGACCCAGTACTTC. Translating gives CAWSVLGGGQNQETQYF. The J gene is TRBJ2-5, the V gene TRBV30; D is perhaps TRBD2 (5 bases). The CDR3 length is 17 residues. Germline loops: CDR1 GTSNPN, CDR2 SVGIG (reference sequence). V was trimmed by 0 bases and J by 0 bases, leaving 17 bases between them.

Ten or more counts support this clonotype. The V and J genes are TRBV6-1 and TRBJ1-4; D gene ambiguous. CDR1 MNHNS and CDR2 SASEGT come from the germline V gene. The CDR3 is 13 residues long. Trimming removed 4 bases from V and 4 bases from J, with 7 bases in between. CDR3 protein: CASSAGNNEKLFF. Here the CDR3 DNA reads TGTGCCAGCAGTGCGGGAAATAATGAAAAACTGTTTTTT.

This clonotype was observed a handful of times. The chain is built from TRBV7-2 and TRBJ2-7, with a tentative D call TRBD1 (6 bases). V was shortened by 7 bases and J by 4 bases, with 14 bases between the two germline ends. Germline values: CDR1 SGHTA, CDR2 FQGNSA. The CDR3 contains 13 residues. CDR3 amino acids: CASTPSRGYEQYF. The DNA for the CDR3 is TGTGCCAGCACCCCTTCAAGGGGGTACGAGCAGTACTTC.

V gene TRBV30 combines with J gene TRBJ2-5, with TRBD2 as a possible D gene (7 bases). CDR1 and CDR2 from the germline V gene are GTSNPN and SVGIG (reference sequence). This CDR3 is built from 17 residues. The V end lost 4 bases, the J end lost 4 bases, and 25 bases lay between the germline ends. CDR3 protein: CAWTKHLKGGLAETQYF. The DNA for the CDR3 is TGTGCCTGGACCAAACATCTTAAGGGGGGGCTGGCAGAGACCCAGTACTTC. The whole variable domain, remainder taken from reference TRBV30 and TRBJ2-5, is SQTIHQWPATLVQPVGSPLSLECTVEGTSNPNLYWYRQAAGRGLQLLFYSVGIGQISSEVPQNLSASRPQDRQFILSSKKLLLSDSGFYLCAWTKHLKGGLAETQYFGPGTRLLVL.

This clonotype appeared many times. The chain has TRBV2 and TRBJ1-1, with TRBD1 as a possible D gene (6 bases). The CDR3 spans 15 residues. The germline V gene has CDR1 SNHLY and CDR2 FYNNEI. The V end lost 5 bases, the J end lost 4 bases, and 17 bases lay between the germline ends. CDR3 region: CASSKQTGRTTEAFF. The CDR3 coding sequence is TGTGCCAGCAGTAAACAAACAGGGCGGACCACTGAAGCTTTCTTT.

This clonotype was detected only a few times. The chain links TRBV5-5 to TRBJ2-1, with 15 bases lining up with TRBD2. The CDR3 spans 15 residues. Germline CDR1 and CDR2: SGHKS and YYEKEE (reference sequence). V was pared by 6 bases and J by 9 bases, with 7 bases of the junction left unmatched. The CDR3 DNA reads TGTGCCAGCAAAAGGACTAGCGGGGGGGTGGGTGAGCAGTTCTTC. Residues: CASKRTSGGVGEQFF.

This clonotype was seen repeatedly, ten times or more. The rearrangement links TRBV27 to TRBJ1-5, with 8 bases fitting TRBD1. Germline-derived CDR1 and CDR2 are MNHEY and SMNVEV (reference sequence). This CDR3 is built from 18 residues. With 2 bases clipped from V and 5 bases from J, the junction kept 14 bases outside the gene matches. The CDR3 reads CASSLRSALGRGHQPQHF. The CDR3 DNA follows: TGTGCCAGCAGTTTAAGGTCGGCTTTGGGCAGGGGGCATCAGCCCCAGCATTTT.

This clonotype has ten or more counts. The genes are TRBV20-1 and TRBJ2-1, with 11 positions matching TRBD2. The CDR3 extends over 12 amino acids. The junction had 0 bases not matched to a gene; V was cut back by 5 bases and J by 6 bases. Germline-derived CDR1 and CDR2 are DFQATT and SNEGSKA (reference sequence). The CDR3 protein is CSAGTSGNEQFF. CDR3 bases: TGCAGTGCTGGGACTAGCGGCAATGAGCAGTTCTTC.

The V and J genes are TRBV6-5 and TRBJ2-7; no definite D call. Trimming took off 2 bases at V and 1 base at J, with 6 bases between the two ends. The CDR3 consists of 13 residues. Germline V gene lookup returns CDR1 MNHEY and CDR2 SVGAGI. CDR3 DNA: TGTGCCAGCAGTTACACTGAATCCTACGAGCAGTACTTC. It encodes CASSYTESYEQYF.

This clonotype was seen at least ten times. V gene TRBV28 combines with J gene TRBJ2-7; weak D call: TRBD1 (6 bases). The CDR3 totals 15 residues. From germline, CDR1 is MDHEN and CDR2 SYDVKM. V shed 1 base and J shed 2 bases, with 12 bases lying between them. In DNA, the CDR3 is TGTGCCAGCAGTTTATTGGGGGCGAACGCCTACGAGCAGTACTTC. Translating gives CASSLLGANAYEQYF.

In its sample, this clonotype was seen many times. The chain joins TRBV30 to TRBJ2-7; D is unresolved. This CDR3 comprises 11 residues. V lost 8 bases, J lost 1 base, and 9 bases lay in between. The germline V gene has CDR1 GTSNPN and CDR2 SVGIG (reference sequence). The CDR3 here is CAGKGSYEQYF. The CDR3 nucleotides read TGTGCCGGGAAAGGGTCCTACGAGCAGTACTTC.

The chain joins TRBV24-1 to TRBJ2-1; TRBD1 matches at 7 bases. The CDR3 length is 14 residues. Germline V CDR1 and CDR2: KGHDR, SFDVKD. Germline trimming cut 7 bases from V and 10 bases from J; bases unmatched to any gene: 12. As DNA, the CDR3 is TGTGCCACCAGAGCCGGGACAGTTCTAGAGGAGCAGTTCTTC. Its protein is CATRAGTVLEEQFF.